A single sample is the source of the 22 T cell receptor beta chains below, sequenced in a study of immune heterogeneity within non-small cell lung tumors. Multiplex PCR with 32 V and 13 J primers amplified TCR beta CDR3. One entry per CDR3 protein, called by TCRdb with MiXCR from the multiplex PCR reads. The sample has almost 3,000 distinct CDR3 sequences, about a quarter seen once. Template material for each sample was roughly 600 ng of bulk tumor genomic DNA. During surgery, several far-apart biopsies were obtained from every primary tumor. Patients underwent curative surgery for untreated, newly diagnosed non-small cell lung cancer. Sequenced input: lung tumor tissue. These receptors came from a female donor with non-small cell lung cancer.

The chain carries TRBV3-1 and TRBJ1-4; D remains ambiguous. Germline-derived CDR1 and CDR2 are LGHDT and YNNKEL (reference sequence). The CDR3 totals 15 residues. Trimming removed 0 bases from V and 6 bases from J, with 11 bases in between. The CDR3 here is CASSQEVGYHEKLFF. The CDR3 DNA is TGTGCCAGCAGCCAAGAGGTAGGGTATCATGAAAAACTGTTTTTT. The whole variable domain, filled in from reference TRBV3-1 and TRBJ1-4, reads DTAVSQTPKYLVTQMGNDKSIKCEQNLGHDTMYWYKQDSKKFLKIMFSYNNKELIINETVPNRFSPKSPDKAHLNLHINSLELGDSAVYFCASSQEVGYHEKLFFGSGTQLSVL.

The chain carries TRBV2 and TRBJ1-2; 8 bases are shared with TRBD1. In germline, CDR1 is SNHLY, CDR2 FYNNEI. This CDR3 comprises 15 residues. The V segment lost 4 bases and the J segment 4 bases; nucleotides outside the gene matches: 8. The CDR3 sequence is CASSAQGAQSYGYTF. The CDR3 bases are TGTGCCAGCAGTGCCCAGGGGGCGCAGAGCTATGGCTACACCTTC.

This clonotype has a handful of counts. V gene TRBV5-1 combines with J gene TRBJ2-7, with D possibly being TRBD1 or TRBD2 (5 bases each). Trimming removed 2 bases at V and 0 bases at J, with 15 bases between. The CDR3 covers 16 residues. In germline, CDR1 is SGHRS, CDR2 YFSETQ. CDR3 region: CASSFAGTGSSYEQYF. The DNA of the CDR3 is TGCGCCAGCAGCTTCGCCGGGACCGGCAGCTCCTACGAGCAGTACTTC.

A word on this clonotype: A single base separates this from a much larger clone, so it may be a read error. The chain links TRBV6-2 or TRBV6-3 to TRBJ1-2; 7 nucleotides align to TRBD1. Germline values: CDR1 MNHEY, CDR2 SVGEGT. CDR3 size: 14 residues. CDR3 DNA: TGTCCCAGCAGCGCGGACAGGACTCTCTATGGCTACACCTTC. Translating gives CPSSADRTLYGYTF.

The J gene is TRBJ2-7, the V gene TRBV29-1; unclear D gene. The CDR3 extends over 12 amino acids. Trimming removed 1 base from V and 5 bases from J, with 9 bases in between. Germline V gene lookup returns CDR1 SQVTM and CDR2 ANQGSEA. The CDR3 nucleotides are TGCAGCGTTGAAGCCTCTTCCAACGAGCAGTACTTC. Translating it yields CSVEASSNEQYF.

Concerning this clonotype: With a much larger clone just one base away, this may be a read error. The chain couples TRBV27 to TRBJ1-5; TRBD1 matches at 8 bases. The CDR3 is 15 amino acids. Germline CDR1 MNHEY, CDR2 SMNVEV (reference sequence). The CDR3 DNA follows: TGTTCCAGCATGGGGACAGGAAATAGCAATCAGCCCCAGCATTTT. Protein: CSSMGTGNSNQPQHF.

This rearrangement joins TRBV28 to TRBJ2-7, with 7 bases fitting TRBD1. The trim removed 6 bases at V and 1 base at J, leaving 15 bases unmatched. This CDR3 is 17 amino acids long. CDR1 MDHEN and CDR2 SYDVKM come from the germline V gene. Written as DNA, the CDR3 is TGTGCCAGCAGACCTTTACGCCAGGGGGTATTTTCCTACGAGCAGTACGTC. This translates into CASRPLRQGVFSYEQYV.

The rearrangement uses TRBV10-3 and TRBJ2-3; perhaps TRBD1 as D (5 bases). The CDR3 extends over 15 amino acids. The V gene's germline CDR1 is ENHRY and CDR2 SYGVKD. Trimming cost V 0 bases and J 2 bases, with 9 bases left between them. CDR3 DNA sequence: TGTGCCATCAGTGAGTCAAGGGGCCTCACAGATACGCAGTATTTT. This gives the protein CAISESRGLTDTQYF.

Remarks on this clonotype: A much larger clone sits a single nucleotide away, making a read error possible. In nucleotides, the CDR3 is TGTGCCAGCAAAGCGTCCCTAGGGAGCTACTACAATGAGCAGTTCTTC. Translation: CASKASLGSYYNEQFF. This chain links TRBV6-4 with TRBJ2-1; a possible D gene is TRBD2 (5 bases). Germline-derived CDR1 and CDR2 are MRHNA and SNTAGT. V gave up 7 bases and J gave up 3 bases, with 19 bases separating them. There are 16 residues in the CDR3.

The rearrangement uses TRBV28 and TRBJ1-2; tentatively, D is TRBD1 (5 bases). Trimming cost V 7 bases and J 8 bases, with 17 bases left between them. Germline V gene data show CDR1 as MDHEN and CDR2 as SYDVKM. The CDR3 has 13 amino acids. The CDR3 sequence: CASISWTTRGYTF. CDR3 nucleotide sequence: TGTGCCAGCATTAGCTGGACAACGAGAGGCTACACCTTC.

By sample fraction, this clonotype is medium-sized. The chain links TRBV6-1 to TRBJ1-2; the D is unclear. The V gene's germline CDR1 is MNHNS and CDR2 SASEGT. CDR3 length: 15 amino acids. The germline V and J ends were trimmed by 1 base and 6 bases, with 15 bases remaining between them. CDR3: CASSEGQSATDGYTF. In nucleotides, the CDR3 is TGTGCCAGCAGTGAAGGTCAGTCAGCAACGGATGGCTACACCTTC.

The genes are TRBV29-1 and TRBJ1-2; no clear D gene. V lost 0 bases, J lost 4 bases, and 9 bases lay in between. The CDR3 is 13 amino acids. Germline values: CDR1 SQVTM, CDR2 ANQGSEA. CDR3 DNA sequence: TGCAGCGTTGAAGAGGAGTTGAGCTATGGCTACACCTTC. Residues: CSVEEELSYGYTF.

This clonotype was seen only a few times. This chain joins TRBV2 and TRBJ2-2, with TRBD1 matching 7 bases. Trimming cost V 3 bases and J 7 bases; bases outside gene matches: 11. Germline V gives CDR1 SNHLY, CDR2 FYNNEI. This CDR3 comprises 16 residues. The CDR3 sequence is CASSDPNEGAVGELFF. As DNA, the CDR3 is TGTGCCAGCAGTGACCCGAATGAGGGGGCGGTCGGGGAGCTGTTTTTT.

The gene calls are TRBV6-2 or TRBV6-3 and TRBJ1-1; D not resolved. Trimming shortened V by 6 bases and J by 0 bases, and 11 bases separated the two germline ends. The CDR3 contains 14 residues. Germline lookup yields CDR1 MNHEY and CDR2 SVGEGT. CDR3: CASRLDGLNTEAFF. The CDR3 nucleotides are TGTGCCAGCAGACTAGACGGATTGAACACTGAAGCTTTCTTT.

This clonotype was counted between two and nine times. The gene calls are TRBV19 and TRBJ2-4; a possible D gene is TRBD1 (5 bases). V shed 5 bases and J shed 8 bases, with 16 bases lying between them. This CDR3 spans 14 amino acids. The germline V gene encodes CDR1 LNHDA and CDR2 SQIVND (reference sequence). Here the CDR3 DNA reads TGTGCCAGTAGTCCGGATCAGGGCTGGGACATTCAGTACTTC. Translating it yields CASSPDQGWDIQYF.

J is TRBJ2-5 and V is TRBV6-1; 8 nucleotides match TRBD1. The germline CDR1 and CDR2 sequences are MNHNS and SASEGT. V was clipped by 4 bases and J by 5 bases; unmatched bases: 6. The CDR3 is 14 amino acids. The CDR3 loop is CASSVDRGGETQYF. The CDR3, as DNA: TGTGCCAGCAGTGTTGACAGGGGTGGGGAGACCCAGTACTTC.

In its sample, this clonotype is medium-sized. The chain is built from TRBV28 and TRBJ2-1; no definite D call. Looked up from germline, CDR1 is MDHEN and CDR2 is SYDVKM. V lost 2 bases to trimming and J lost 9 bases, with 11 bases between them. The CDR3 spans 13 residues. The DNA for the CDR3 is TGTGCCAGCAGTTTAGAAGGACGGAGTGAGCAGTTCTTC. Encoded protein: CASSLEGRSEQFF.

This clonotype has only a few counts. The rearrangement uses TRBV12-3 or TRBV12-4 and TRBJ1-2, with D possibly matching TRBD1 (6 bases). Trimming left V 1 base short and J 6 bases short, with 12 bases between. There are 14 residues in the CDR3. The CDR3 coding sequence is TGTGCCAGCAGTTTAGGGTACAGGGAAGATGGCTACACCTTC. It translates to CASSLGYREDGYTF.

The rearrangement uses TRBV7-2 and TRBJ2-5; 10 bases agree with TRBD2. This CDR3 spans 20 amino acids. Germline assignment: CDR1 SGHTA and CDR2 FQGNSA. Trimming at V came to 8 bases and at J to 1 base, leaving 22 bases not matched to a gene. The CDR3 DNA follows: TGTGCCAGCCGCCCCGCGCGGGGGGTCTTACTAGCGGGACGCCAAGAGACCCAGTACTTC. Protein product: CASRPARGVLLAGRQETQYF.

This clonotype has a handful of counts. The chain is built from TRBV9 and TRBJ2-2; D call uncertain. Germline CDR1 SGDLS, CDR2 YYNGEE. Trimming stripped 0 bases from V and 6 bases from J, with 6 bases between. The CDR3 sequence is 13 residues long. CDR3 sequence reads: CASSVDLSGELFF. CDR3 DNA: TGTGCCAGCAGCGTAGATCTCTCCGGGGAGCTGTTTTTT.

This chain joins TRBV10-2 and TRBJ2-1; tentatively, D is TRBD2 (6 bases). The CDR3 consists of 14 residues. The V and J ends lost 3 bases and 4 bases respectively, with 10 bases between them. Germline loops: CDR1 WSHSY, CDR2 SAAADI. The CDR3 loop reads CASSDGAGYNEQFF. The DNA of the CDR3 is TGCGCCAGCAGTGATGGAGCGGGTTACAATGAGCAGTTCTTC.

By sample share, this clonotype is medium-sized. V and J are TRBV6-2 or TRBV6-3 and TRBJ1-5; D possibly corresponds to TRBD1 (5 bases). CDR3 length: 14 residues. The germline V gene encodes CDR1 MNHEY and CDR2 SVGEGT. V lost 5 bases, J lost 0 bases, and 8 bases lay in between. DNA of the CDR3: TGTGCCAGCAGTAACGGGGGTAGCAATCAGCCCCAGCATTTT. Its protein product is CASSNGGSNQPQHF.